The sequence of this T cell receptor beta chain was determined in a study of cytomegalovirus exposure and HLA in healthy donors. Findings and limits, study-wide: When a later analysis compared HLA-associated TCR beta chains with equally common others, the HLA-associated chains turned out to be more clonally expanded and to have lower generation probabilities. For TCR beta chains, V- and J-gene trimming was later linked to a missense DCLRE1C variant. Presence/absence analyses assumed roughly uniform sequencing depth across donors.

The PCR contained 60 Vbeta and 13 Jbeta primers. Sequencing was performed with immunoSEQ multiplex PCR; in TCRdb, only in-frame clones are kept and a portion is missing. The table shows some 120,000 clones, with 60% to 85% occurring only once. This CDR3 region has 16 residues. Regarding this clone: No antigen is known for it.

This chain uses TRBV21-1 with TRBJ2-2; the table calls TRBD1, which could not be checked here. TRBV21-1 is noted as a pseudogene. The clonotype was recovered from a female donor in good health and CMV-seronegative. Sequencing was done on a sample of PBMCs. CDR3 bases: TGTGCCAGCAGCAACGGACAGGGAGGGATAAACGGGGAGCTGTTTTTT. Translation: CASSNGQGGINGELFF.